This passage covers 23 T cell receptor beta chains from one sample sequenced in a study of regulatory T cells in long-lasting Graves disease. The authors built TCR beta libraries using iRepertoire HTBI primers and Arm-PCR of CDR3 regions. Each CDR3 protein gets one entry after TCRdb re-called the multiplex PCR reads with MiXCR. Found here are a few hundred thousand distinct CDR3 sequences, roughly 20% of them singletons; the top ten hold about 27%. Time point given: persistent/refractory GD, antithyroid drugs over 5 years with positive TRAb. From PBMCs, RNA was extracted and then used to make the TCR library. The sequences come from peripheral blood mononuclear cells (PBMCs), collected when the disease was refractory, from a patient treated with antithyroid drugs. The receptor source for this set is a woman between 35 and 50 years old with Graves disease.

This clonotype was recorded at least ten times. CDR3 sequence reads: CAISGGQGEYEQYF. The CDR3 DNA reads as TGTGCCATCAGTGGGGGACAGGGGGAATACGAGCAGTACTTC. The chain has TRBV10-3 and TRBJ2-7, with 11 bases identical to TRBD1. CDR1 is ENHRY, CDR2 SYGVKD, per germline. The V gene end was trimmed by 4 bases and the J gene end by 4 bases; junction bases not matched to a gene: 3. The CDR3 runs 14 residues.

There are many counts of this clonotype. This chain connects TRBV7-9 to TRBJ2-5, with D perhaps TRBD1 (5 bases). The length of the CDR3 is 14 residues. The germline V gene encodes CDR1 SEHNR and CDR2 FQNEAQ (reference sequence). Trimming took off 3 bases at V and 2 bases at J, with 10 bases between the two ends. The CDR3 DNA sequence: TGTGCCAGCAGCTTTACGAGACAGCAAGAGACCCAGTACTTC. Its protein product is CASSFTRQQETQYF.

This clonotype appeared many times. The V and J genes are TRBV6-1 and TRBJ2-7, with D perhaps being TRBD1 or TRBD2 (6 bases each). Germline CDR1 MNHNS, CDR2 SASEGT. Trimming took off 3 bases at V and 1 base at J, with 10 bases between the two ends. The CDR3 runs 14 residues. The CDR3: CASSDWGASYEQYF. The DNA for the CDR3 is TGTGCCAGCAGTGATTGGGGGGCTTCCTACGAGCAGTACTTC.

V gene TRBV20-1 combines with J gene TRBJ2-3; D may be TRBD2 (5 bases). V was trimmed by 5 bases and J by 0 bases, leaving 9 bases between them. CDR3 length: 13 amino acids. Germline CDR1 and CDR2: DFQATT and SNEGSKA (reference sequence). The DNA for the CDR3 is TGCAGTGCTCGCCGGACTAGCACAGATACGCAGTATTTT. Translating it yields CSARRTSTDTQYF.

This clonotype showed up many times. The chain is built from TRBV11-2 and TRBJ2-7; D call uncertain. The CDR3 sequence is 14 residues long. CDR1 and CDR2 (germline): SGHAT, FQNNGV. Trimming left V 0 bases short and J 5 bases short, with 11 bases between. In DNA form, the CDR3 reads TGTGCCAGCAGCTTAGACCGTCCCGAAAACGAGCAGTACTTC. Amino acid sequence: CASSLDRPENEQYF.

This clonotype was recorded only once. V is TRBV7-3 and J is TRBJ2-1; a weak D match, TRBD1 (5 bases). V was shortened by 2 bases and J by 7 bases, with 12 bases between the two germline ends. CDR1 SGHTA and CDR2 FQGTGA come from the germline V gene. The CDR3 is 14 residues long. The CDR3 DNA reads as TGTGCCAGCAGCTTATCCGCCAAGGGGAATGAGCAGTTCTTC. Its protein is CASSLSAKGNEQFF.

This clonotype was detected many times. J is TRBJ2-3 and V is TRBV20-1, with D possibly being TRBD1 (6 bases). The ends were cut back, 5 bases at V and 6 bases at J, with 15 bases in the middle. The CDR3 covers 13 residues. Germline V gene data show CDR1 as DFQATT and CDR2 as SNEGSKA (reference sequence). CDR3 coding DNA: TGCAGTGCTCCACTGGGGGCCGTCGATACGCAGTATTTT. It is translated as CSAPLGAVDTQYF.

The rearrangement links TRBV2 to TRBJ2-7, with D perhaps given as TRBD1 or TRBD2 (6 bases each). The CDR3 spans 16 residues. The germline gives CDR1 SNHLY, CDR2 FYNNEI. V lost 6 bases to trimming and J lost 3 bases, with 21 bases between them. CDR3 region: CASSREGGYSYYEQYF. DNA for the CDR3: TGTGCCAGCAGCCGCGAAGGGGGGTACTCCTACTACGAGCAGTACTTC. The full variable domain, completed using reference TRBV2 and TRBJ2-7, is EPEVTQTPSHQVTQMGQEVILRCVPISNHLYFYWYRQILGQKVEFLVSFYNNEISEKSEIFDDQFSVERPDGSNFTLKIRSTKLEDSAMYFCASSREGGYSYYEQYFGPGTRLTVT.

This clonotype was observed a handful of times. The chain couples TRBV7-2 to TRBJ2-3, with 9 positions matching TRBD2. Germline lookup yields CDR1 SGHTA and CDR2 FQGNSA. J gave up 2 bases and V 4 bases, and 10 bases lay outside the gene matches. This CDR3 has 17 amino acids. In DNA form, the CDR3 reads TGTGCCAGCAGCTCTACCGGGACTAGCCCTATCACAGATACGCAGTATTTT. This codes for CASSSTGTSPITDTQYF.

As regards this clonotype: A much bigger clone sits one base away, suggesting this may be a read error. This sequence joins TRBV7-9 and TRBJ1-2; 7 positions match TRBD1. Germline V gene lookup returns CDR1 SEHNR and CDR2 FQNEAQ (reference sequence). V lost 4 bases, J lost 2 bases, and 13 bases stayed unmatched. This CDR3 spans 17 amino acids. CDR3 bases: TGTGCCAGCAGCTCAGGTTATCGGGACAGAAGAAACTATGGCTACACCTTC. Its protein is CASSSGYRDRRNYGYTF.

This clonotype has a handful of counts. The chain employs TRBV19 and TRBJ2-4; TRBD1 aligns across 10 bases. The V gene's germline CDR1 is LNHDA and CDR2 SQIVND (reference sequence). The ends lost 4 bases at V and 2 bases at J; junction bases unmatched: 5. The CDR3 loop spans 16 amino acids. CDR3 loop: CASSRGQGLTKNIQYF. The CDR3 DNA reads as TGTGCCAGTAGTAGGGGACAGGGGTTGACCAAAAACATTCAGTACTTC.

The V call is TRBV10-3, the J call TRBJ1-6; perhaps TRBD1 as D (6 bases). This CDR3 is 14 amino acids long. The germline V gene encodes CDR1 ENHRY and CDR2 SYGVKD. V was trimmed by 0 bases and J by 10 bases, leaving 10 bases between them. CDR3 nucleotide sequence: TGTGCCATCAGTGAGTCTGGGGGGCGGTCACCCCTCCACTTT. Amino acid sequence: CAISESGGRSPLHF.

J is TRBJ2-7 and V is TRBV25-1, with TRBD2 identical over 8 bases. From germline, CDR1 is MGHDK and CDR2 SYGVNS. The CDR3 is 15 residues long. V shed 5 bases and J 1 base; nucleotides not matched to a gene: 7. The CDR3 DNA reads as TGTGCCAGCAGTCAGAGCGGGAGTAGGTCCTACGAGCAGTACTTC. Its translation: CASSQSGSRSYEQYF.

For the CDR3, the DNA is TGTGCCAGCAGCCAAGCCGGGACAAACTACGAGCAGTACTTC. Translating gives CASSQAGTNYEQYF. This chain links TRBV28 with TRBJ2-7; the D gene is possibly TRBD1 (6 bases). V gave up 6 bases and J gave up 3 bases, with 15 bases separating them. This CDR3 region has 14 residues. Germline CDR1 and CDR2: MDHEN and SYDVKM.

This clonotype appeared many times. This chain connects TRBV6-5 to TRBJ2-5, with D tentatively TRBD2 (5 bases). The CDR3 runs 14 residues. The V end lost 2 bases, the J end lost 5 bases, and 12 bases lay between the germline ends. Germline V gene lookup returns CDR1 MNHEY and CDR2 SVGAGI. CDR3 loop: CASSYGRRGETQYF. DNA of the CDR3: TGTGCCAGCAGTTACGGGCGTAGAGGGGAGACCCAGTACTTC.

This chain links TRBV7-9 with TRBJ1-2; D call uncertain. The CDR3 contains 13 residues. Germline V gene data show CDR1 as SEHNR and CDR2 as FQNEAQ (reference sequence). V lost 1 base and J 6 bases, leaving 9 bases between the germline ends. CDR3 sequence (DNA): TGTGCCAGCAGCTTAGGGGGTGGGCATGGCTACACCTTC. This gives the protein CASSLGGGHGYTF.

This clonotype was counted between two and nine times. V and J are TRBV20-1 and TRBJ2-3, with TRBD2 identical over 10 bases. Per the germline V gene, CDR1 is DFQATT and CDR2 is SNEGSKA (reference sequence). J lost 4 bases, V lost 1 base, and 5 bases had no gene match. CDR3 size: 15 residues. The CDR3 DNA reads as TGCAGTGCTAGAGTTTGGCTAGCGGGAGCAGATACGCAGTATTTT. Encoded protein: CSARVWLAGADTQYF.

CDR3 in amino acids: CAISVRQDEKLFF. CDR3 coding DNA: TGTGCCATCAGTGTCAGGCAGGATGAAAAACTGTTTTTT. This chain connects TRBV10-3 to TRBJ1-4; D not certain. V lost 4 bases, J lost 6 bases, and 9 bases lay in between. Germline V CDR1 and CDR2: ENHRY, SYGVKD. This CDR3 has 13 residues.

A few counts support this clonotype. The chain has TRBV2 and TRBJ2-1; D remains unclear. V lost 3 bases and J 7 bases, leaving 4 bases between the germline ends. Germline V gives CDR1 SNHLY, CDR2 FYNNEI. This CDR3 contains 11 residues. The CDR3 bases are TGTGCCAGCAGTGAGATTAATGAGCAGTTCTTC. Protein sequence: CASSEINEQFF.

This clonotype was seen repeatedly, ten times or more. The chain joins TRBV28 to TRBJ1-1; 7 positions match TRBD1. Germline V gene data show CDR1 as MDHEN and CDR2 as SYDVKM. The junction had 14 bases not matched to a gene; V was cut back by 6 bases and J by 1 base. The CDR3 has 17 residues. The CDR3 loop reads CASSPTGFLSGNTEAFF. The DNA for the CDR3 is TGTGCCAGCAGCCCGACAGGGTTTCTGTCGGGGAACACTGAAGCTTTCTTT.

The table lists this clonotype with many counts. The chain joins TRBV28 to TRBJ2-5; no clear D. Germline V gene data show CDR1 as MDHEN and CDR2 as SYDVKM. This CDR3 spans 12 amino acids. V gave up 6 bases and J gave up 7 bases, with 12 bases separating them. DNA for the CDR3: TGTGCCAGCAGCCCCACGGCCGTGACCCAGTACTTC. Its translation is CASSPTAVTQYF.

This chain uses TRBV9 with TRBJ1-6; 9 bases agree with TRBD1. Losses at the gene ends were 3 bases for V and 9 bases for J; bases not matched to a gene: 7. CDR1 is SGDLS and CDR2 is YYNGEE in the germline V gene. This CDR3 has 15 amino acids. DNA for the CDR3: TGTGCCAGCAGCGAAACAGGGGGCGCAGGTTCACCCCTCCACTTT. It yields the protein CASSETGGAGSPLHF.

This clonotype has a count of ten or more. The V and J genes are TRBV10-3 and TRBJ1-6, with no clear D. Germline V gives CDR1 ENHRY, CDR2 SYGVKD. Trimming left V 3 bases short and J 0 bases short, with 6 bases between. This CDR3 region has 15 residues. This CDR3 reads CAISDMSSYNSPLHF. CDR3 coding DNA: TGTGCCATCAGTGACATGAGCTCCTATAATTCACCCCTCCACTTT.